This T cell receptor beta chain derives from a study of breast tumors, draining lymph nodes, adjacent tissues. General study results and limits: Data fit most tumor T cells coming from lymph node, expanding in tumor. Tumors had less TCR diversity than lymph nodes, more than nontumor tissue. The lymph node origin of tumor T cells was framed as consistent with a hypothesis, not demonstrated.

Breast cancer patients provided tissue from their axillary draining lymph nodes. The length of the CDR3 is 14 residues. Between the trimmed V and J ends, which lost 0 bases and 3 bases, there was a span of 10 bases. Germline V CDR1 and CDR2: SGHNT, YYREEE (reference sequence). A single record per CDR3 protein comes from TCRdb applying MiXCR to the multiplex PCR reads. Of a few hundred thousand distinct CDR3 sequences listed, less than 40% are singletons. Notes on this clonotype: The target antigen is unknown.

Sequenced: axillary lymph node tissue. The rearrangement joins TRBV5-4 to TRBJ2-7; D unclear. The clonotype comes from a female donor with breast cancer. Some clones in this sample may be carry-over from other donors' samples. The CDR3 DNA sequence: TGTGCCAGCAGCTTGGGGTTTGACCGCTACGAGCAGTACTTC. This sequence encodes CASSLGFDRYEQYF.